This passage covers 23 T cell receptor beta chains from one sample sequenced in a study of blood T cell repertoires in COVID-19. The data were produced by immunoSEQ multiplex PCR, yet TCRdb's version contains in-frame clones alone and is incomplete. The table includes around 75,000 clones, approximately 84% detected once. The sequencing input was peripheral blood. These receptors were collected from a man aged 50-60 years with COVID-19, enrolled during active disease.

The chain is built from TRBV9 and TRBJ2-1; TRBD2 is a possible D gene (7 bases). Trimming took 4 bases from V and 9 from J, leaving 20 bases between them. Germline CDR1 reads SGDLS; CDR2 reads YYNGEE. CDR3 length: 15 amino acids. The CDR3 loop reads CASSPDGGGHGEQFF. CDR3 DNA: TGTGCCAGCAGCCCCGATGGGGGGGGGCATGGTGAGCAGTTCTTC.

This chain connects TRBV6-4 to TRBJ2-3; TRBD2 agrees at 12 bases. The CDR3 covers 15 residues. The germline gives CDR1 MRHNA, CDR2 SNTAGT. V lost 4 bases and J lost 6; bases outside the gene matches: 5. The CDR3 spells CASSGTSGAMDTQYF. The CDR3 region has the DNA TGTGCCAGCAGTGGGACTAGCGGGGCGATGGATACGCAGTATTTT.

In DNA, the CDR3 is TGTGCCAGCAGCTTAGGAACAGGCATGAACACTGAAGCTTTCTTT. Translation: CASSLGTGMNTEAFF. The chain carries TRBV7-9 and TRBJ1-1, with D possibly being TRBD1 (5 bases). Germline V lookup: CDR1 SEHNR, CDR2 FQNEAQ (reference sequence). The CDR3 is 15 residues long. V lost 1 base to trimming and J lost 0 bases, with 9 bases between them.

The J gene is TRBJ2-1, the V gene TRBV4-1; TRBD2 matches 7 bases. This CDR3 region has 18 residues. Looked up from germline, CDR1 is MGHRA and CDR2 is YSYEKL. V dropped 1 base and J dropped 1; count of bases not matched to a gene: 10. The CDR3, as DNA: TGCGCCAGCAGCCAAGGTAGAATGGTAGCGGGTTCCTACAATGAGCAGTTCTTC. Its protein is CASSQGRMVAGSYNEQFF.

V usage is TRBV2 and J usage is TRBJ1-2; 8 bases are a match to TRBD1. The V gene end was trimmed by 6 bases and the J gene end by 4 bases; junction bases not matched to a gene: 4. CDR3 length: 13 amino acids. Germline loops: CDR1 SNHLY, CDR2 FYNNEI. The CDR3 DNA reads TGTGCCAGCAGGGAAACAGGGGGCTATGGCTACACCTTC. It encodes CASRETGGYGYTF. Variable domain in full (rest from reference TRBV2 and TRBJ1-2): EPEVTQTPSHQVTQMGQEVILRCVPISNHLYFYWYRQILGQKVEFLVSFYNNEISEKSEIFDDQFSVERPDGSNFTLKIRSTKLEDSAMYFCASRETGGYGYTFGSGTRLTVV.

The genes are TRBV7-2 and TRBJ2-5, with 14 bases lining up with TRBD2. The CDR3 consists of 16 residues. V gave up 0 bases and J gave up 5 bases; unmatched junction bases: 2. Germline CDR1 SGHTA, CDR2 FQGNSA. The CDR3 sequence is CASSLARTSGGETQYF. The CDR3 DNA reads TGTGCCAGCAGCTTAGCCAGGACTAGCGGGGGGGAGACCCAGTACTTC.

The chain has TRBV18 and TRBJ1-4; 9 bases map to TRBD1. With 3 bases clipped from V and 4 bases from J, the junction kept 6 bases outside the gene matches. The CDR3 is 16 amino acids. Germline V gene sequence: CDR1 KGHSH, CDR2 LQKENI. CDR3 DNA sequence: TGTGCCAGCTCACCTTCGACAGGGGGTGGTAATGAAAAACTGTTTTTT. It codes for CASSPSTGGGNEKLFF.

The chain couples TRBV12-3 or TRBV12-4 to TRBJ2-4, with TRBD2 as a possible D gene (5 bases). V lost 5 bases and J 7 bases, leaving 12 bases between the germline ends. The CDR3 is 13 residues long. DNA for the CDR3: TGTGCCAGCAGTGGACGGGGTGGGAACATTCAGTACTTC. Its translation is CASSGRGGNIQYF.

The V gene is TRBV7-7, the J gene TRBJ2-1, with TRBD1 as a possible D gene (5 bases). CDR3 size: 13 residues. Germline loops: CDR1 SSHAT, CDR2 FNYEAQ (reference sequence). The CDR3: CATTTESYNEQFF. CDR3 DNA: TGTGCTACTACGACAGAATCATACAATGAGCAGTTCTTC. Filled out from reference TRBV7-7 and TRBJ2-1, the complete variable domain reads GAGVSQSPRYKVTKRGQDVTLRCDPISSHATLYWYQQALGQGPEFLTYFNYEAQPDKSGLPSDRFSAERPEGSISTLTIQRTEQRDSAMYRCATTTESYNEQFFGPGTRLTVL.

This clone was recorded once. This chain's CDR3 is CASSGGQTDNEQFF. In nucleotides, the CDR3 is TGTGCCAGCAGCGGGGGACAGACCGACAATGAGCAGTTCTTC. The V and J genes are TRBV5-4 and TRBJ2-1; TRBD1 matches 7 bases. Germline V gives CDR1 SGHNT, CDR2 YYREEE (reference sequence). The V segment lost 4 bases and the J segment 5 bases; nucleotides outside the gene matches: 6. The CDR3 totals 14 residues.

In DNA, the CDR3 is TGCGCCAGCAGCTTGGACGGGGAGGGACAGCCCCAGCATTTT. Its translation is CASSLDGEGQPQHF. The chain couples TRBV5-1 to TRBJ1-5; D not certain. CDR3 length: 14 amino acids. Germline values: CDR1 SGHRS, CDR2 YFSETQ. The V and J ends lost 0 bases and 7 bases respectively, with 11 bases between them.

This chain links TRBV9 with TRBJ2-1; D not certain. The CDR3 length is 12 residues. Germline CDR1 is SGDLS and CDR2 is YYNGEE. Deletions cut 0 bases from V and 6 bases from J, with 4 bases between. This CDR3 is CASSVDSNEQFF. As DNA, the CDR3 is TGTGCCAGCAGCGTAGACAGCAATGAGCAGTTCTTC.

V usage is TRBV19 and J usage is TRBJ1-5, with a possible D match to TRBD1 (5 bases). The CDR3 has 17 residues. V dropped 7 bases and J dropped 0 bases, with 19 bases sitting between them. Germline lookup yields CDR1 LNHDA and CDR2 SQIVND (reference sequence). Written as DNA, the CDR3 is TGTGCCAGTACCGGGTCCCCCGGCAGGGATAGCAATCAGCCCCAGCATTTT. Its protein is CASTGSPGRDSNQPQHF.

In nucleotides, the CDR3 is TGTGCCTGGAAACTGTCGGGACAGAGTAACTATGGCTACACCTTC. Its translation: CAWKLSGQSNYGYTF. V is TRBV30 and J is TRBJ1-2; 7 nucleotides match TRBD1. V lost 4 bases, J lost 1 base, and 9 bases stayed unmatched. Germline CDR1 is GTSNPN and CDR2 is SVGIG (reference sequence). The CDR3 loop spans 15 amino acids.

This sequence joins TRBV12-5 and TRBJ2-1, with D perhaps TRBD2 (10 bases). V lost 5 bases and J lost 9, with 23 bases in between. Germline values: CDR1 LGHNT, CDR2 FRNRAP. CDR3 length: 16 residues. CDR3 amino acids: CASGPYRGLAGVEQFF. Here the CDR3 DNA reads TGTGCTAGTGGTCCCTACAGGGGGCTAGCGGGGGTTGAGCAGTTCTTC.

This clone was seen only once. The DNA of the CDR3 is TGTGCCAGTAGTATAGATATAAGGTGGACTTCGGGCAATCAGCCCCAGCATTTT. The encoded protein is CASSIDIRWTSGNQPQHF. The chain is built from TRBV19 and TRBJ1-5; D is uncertain. Germline V CDR1 and CDR2: LNHDA, SQIVND (reference sequence). V lost 0 bases, J lost 2 bases, and 17 bases lay in between. CDR3 length: 18 amino acids.

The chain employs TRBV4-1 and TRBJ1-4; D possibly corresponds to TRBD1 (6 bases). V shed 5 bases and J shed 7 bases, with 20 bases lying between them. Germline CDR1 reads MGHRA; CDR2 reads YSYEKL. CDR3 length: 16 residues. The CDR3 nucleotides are TGCGCCAGCAGCGAACAACAGGGTCCTAGGAGTGAAAAACTGTTTTTT. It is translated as CASSEQQGPRSEKLFF.

CDR3 region: CASSSSASSEQYF. In nucleotides, the CDR3 is TGTGCCAGCAGCTCAAGTGCCTCGAGCGAGCAGTACTTC. The chain links TRBV7-2 to TRBJ2-7, with D unresolved. V was cut by 4 bases and J by 6 bases, with 13 bases left in between. This CDR3 comprises 13 residues. Germline V lookup: CDR1 SGHTA, CDR2 FQGNSA.

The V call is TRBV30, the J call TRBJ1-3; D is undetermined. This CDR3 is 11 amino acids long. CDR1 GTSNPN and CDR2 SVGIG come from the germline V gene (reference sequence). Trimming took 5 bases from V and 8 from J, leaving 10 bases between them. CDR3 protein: CAWGLSDTIYF. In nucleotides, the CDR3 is TGTGCCTGGGGCCTCAGTGACACCATATATTTT.

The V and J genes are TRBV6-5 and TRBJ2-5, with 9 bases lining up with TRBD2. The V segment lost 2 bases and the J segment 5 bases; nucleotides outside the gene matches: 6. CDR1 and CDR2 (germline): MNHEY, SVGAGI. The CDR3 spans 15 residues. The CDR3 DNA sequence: TGTGCCAGCAGTTACGATGCGGGGGGGCTTGAGACCCAGTACTTC. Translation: CASSYDAGGLETQYF.

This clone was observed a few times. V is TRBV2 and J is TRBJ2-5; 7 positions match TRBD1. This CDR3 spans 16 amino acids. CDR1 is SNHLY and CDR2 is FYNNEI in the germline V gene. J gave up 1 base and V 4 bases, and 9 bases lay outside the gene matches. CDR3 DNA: TGTGCCAGCAGTGGAAGGGACAGACCTTTCCAAGAGACCCAGTACTTC. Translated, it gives CASSGRDRPFQETQYF.

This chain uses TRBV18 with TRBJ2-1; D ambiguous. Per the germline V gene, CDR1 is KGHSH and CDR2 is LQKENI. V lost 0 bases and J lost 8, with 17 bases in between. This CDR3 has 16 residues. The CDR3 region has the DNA TGTGCCAGCTCACCACCTGGGCAGATCCTGTTCCATGAGCAGTTCTTC. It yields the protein CASSPPGQILFHEQFF. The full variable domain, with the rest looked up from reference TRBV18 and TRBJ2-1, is NAGVMQNPRHLVRRRGQEARLRCSPMKGHSHVYWYRQLPEEGLKFMVYLQKENIIDESGMPKERFSAEFPKEGPSILRIQQVVRGDSAAYFCASSPPGQILFHEQFFGPGTRLTVL.

The CDR3 DNA is TGTGCCAGCAGCCTATCTATGCCCCAAGAGACCCAGTACTTC. Its protein is CASSLSMPQETQYF. The V gene is TRBV3-1 (or the pseudogene TRBV3-2), the J gene TRBJ2-5; D gene uncertain. This CDR3 is 14 amino acids long. V was cut by 4 bases and J by 1 base, with 10 bases left in between. Germline CDR1 reads LGHDT; CDR2 reads YNNKEL (reference sequence).